The 9 T cell receptor beta chains presented below share a single source sample, sequenced in a study of T cell responses to AZD1222 COVID-19 vaccine. TCRdb's copy holds only in-frame clones and misses some; the assay was immunoSEQ multiplex PCR. Among roughly 200,000 clones listed, 80% to 95% were seen once. Sequencing used peripheral blood, obtained 28 days after the second dose of the MenACWY control vaccine. Receptors were obtained from an adult who received the MenACWY meningococcal vaccine as a control.

The chain employs TRBV5-1 and TRBJ2-7; D is possibly TRBD2 (6 bases). Trimming pared 0 bases from V and 0 bases from J, leaving 13 bases between. The CDR3 has 16 residues. Germline values: CDR1 SGHRS, CDR2 YFSETQ. This CDR3 is CASSLAGEGFSYEQYF. Here the CDR3 DNA reads TGCGCCAGCAGCTTGGCGGGAGAGGGTTTCTCCTACGAGCAGTACTTC.

This rearrangement joins TRBV18 to TRBJ2-7; 12 nucleotides match TRBD1. J gave up 3 bases and V 3 bases, and 6 bases lay outside the gene matches. Germline V gene lookup returns CDR1 KGHSH and CDR2 LQKENI. This CDR3 region has 16 residues. CDR3 sequence: CASSPMGQGASYEQYF. DNA for the CDR3: TGTGCCAGCTCACCGATGGGACAGGGGGCGAGCTACGAGCAGTACTTC.

The chain has TRBV5-6 and TRBJ1-1, with a tentative D call TRBD1 (5 bases). Germline V CDR1 and CDR2: SGHDT, YYEEEE. The CDR3 consists of 13 residues. Trimming took off 2 bases at V and 1 base at J, with 6 bases between the two ends. The CDR3 region has the DNA TGTGCCAGCAGCTTCAGGGCGAACACTGAAGCTTTCTTT. Translated, it gives CASSFRANTEAFF.

This chain joins TRBV9 and TRBJ2-7, with D unresolved. Trimming stripped 4 bases from V and 7 bases from J, with 18 bases between. CDR3 length: 14 amino acids. CDR1 SGDLS and CDR2 YYNGEE come from the germline V gene. The CDR3 nucleotides read TGTGCCAGCAGCCTCGGTGTGGCTCTCGGGGAGCAGTACTTC. As protein: CASSLGVALGEQYF.

This chain joins TRBV7-2 and TRBJ2-3; a possible D gene is TRBD1 (5 bases). Germline V gives CDR1 SGHTA, CDR2 FQGNSA. V lost 2 bases to trimming and J lost 0 bases, with 9 bases between them. CDR3 length: 15 amino acids. The CDR3 DNA reads TGTGCCAGCAGCTTAAACAGGTTGAGCACAGATACGCAGTATTTT. It is translated as CASSLNRLSTDTQYF.

The chain couples TRBV4-3 to TRBJ1-5; D is ambiguous. There are 13 residues in the CDR3. Germline V gives CDR1 LGHNA, CDR2 YSLEER. Trimming pared 6 bases from V and 2 bases from J, leaving 8 bases between. The CDR3 bases are TGCGCCAGCAGTGAGTCTGGCAATCAGCCCCAGCATTTT. Residues: CASSESGNQPQHF.

The rearrangement joins TRBV6-2 or TRBV6-3 to TRBJ2-1; TRBD2 matches 14 bases. The CDR3 length is 17 residues. V was pared by 2 bases and J by 10 bases, with 10 bases of the junction left unmatched. The germline CDR1 and CDR2 sequences are MNHEY and SVGEGT. The CDR3 is CASSYTRLTSGGGEQFF. CDR3 DNA: TGTGCCAGCAGTTACACACGTCTGACTAGCGGGGGGGGCGAGCAGTTCTTC.

The V gene is TRBV19, the J gene TRBJ1-5; 8 bases line up with TRBD1. Germline lookup yields CDR1 LNHDA and CDR2 SQIVND (reference sequence). This CDR3 spans 14 amino acids. The ends lost 6 bases at V and 6 bases at J; junction bases unmatched: 7. The CDR3 region is CASRTGAGGQPQHF. The DNA for the CDR3 is TGTGCCAGTAGGACAGGGGCCGGGGGTCAGCCCCAGCATTTT.

In DNA form, the CDR3 reads TGTGCCAGCAGTTTACCGGGCCCCGAGCAGTACTTC. This encodes CASSLPGPEQYF. The chain joins TRBV28 to TRBJ2-7, with D unresolved. The germline V and J ends were trimmed by 2 bases and 6 bases, with 8 bases remaining between them. There are 12 residues in the CDR3. Germline V gene data show CDR1 as MDHEN and CDR2 as SYDVKM. Combining the CDR3 with reference TRBV28 and TRBJ2-7 gives the whole variable domain DVKVTQSSRYLVKRTGEKVFLECVQDMDHENMFWYRQDPGLGLRLIYFSYDVKMKEKGDIPEGYSVSREKKERFSLILESASTNQTSMYLCASSLPGPEQYFGPGTRLTVT.